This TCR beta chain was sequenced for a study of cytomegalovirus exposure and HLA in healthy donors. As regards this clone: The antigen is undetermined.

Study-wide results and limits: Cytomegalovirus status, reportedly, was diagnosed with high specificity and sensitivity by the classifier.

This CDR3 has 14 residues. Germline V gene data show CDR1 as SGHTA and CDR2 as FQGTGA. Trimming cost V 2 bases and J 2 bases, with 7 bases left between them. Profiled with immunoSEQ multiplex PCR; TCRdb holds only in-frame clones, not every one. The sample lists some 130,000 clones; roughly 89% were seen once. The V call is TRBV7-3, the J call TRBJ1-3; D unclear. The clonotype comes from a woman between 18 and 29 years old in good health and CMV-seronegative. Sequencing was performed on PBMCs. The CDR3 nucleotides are TGTGCCAGCAGCTTAGGCGGGACTGGAAACACCATATATTTT. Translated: CASSLGGTGNTIYF.